This TCR beta chain was sequenced for a study of tumor-infiltrating lymphocytes in primary liver carcinoma. The germline CDR1 and CDR2 sequences are MNHNS and SASEGT. CDR3 size: 12 residues. The tissue used was unsorted bulk material of roughly 17-33 mg. RNA and DNA were co-extracted from it with the AllPrep DNA/RNA mini kit. Notes on this clonotype: One end of the junction is discordant with germline, which a read error may explain.

TCR beta cDNA was prepared out of roughly 0.5 ug total RNA by means of a constant-region primer. Sequencing libraries for TCR beta derived from three nested multiplex PCR rounds that used slightly modified ARM-PCR. Forward primers for TRBV1-TRBV30 and a C-beta reverse primer served the first two PCR rounds, at 10 cycles each. TCRdb redid the calling of the multiplex PCR reads with MiXCR, one entry per CDR3 protein. The profile shows roughly 200,000 distinct CDR3 sequences, around 81% of them singletons. This TCR was recovered from a man aged 35-49 years with primary liver carcinoma and hepatitis B virus infection. The sample taken for sequencing was tumor tissue from primary liver carcinoma. V is TRBV6-1 and J is TRBJ2-3, with no clear D. The CDR3 is CTSKPSIDTQYF. CDR3 bases: TGTACCAGTAAGCCCAGCATAGATACGCAGTATTTT.